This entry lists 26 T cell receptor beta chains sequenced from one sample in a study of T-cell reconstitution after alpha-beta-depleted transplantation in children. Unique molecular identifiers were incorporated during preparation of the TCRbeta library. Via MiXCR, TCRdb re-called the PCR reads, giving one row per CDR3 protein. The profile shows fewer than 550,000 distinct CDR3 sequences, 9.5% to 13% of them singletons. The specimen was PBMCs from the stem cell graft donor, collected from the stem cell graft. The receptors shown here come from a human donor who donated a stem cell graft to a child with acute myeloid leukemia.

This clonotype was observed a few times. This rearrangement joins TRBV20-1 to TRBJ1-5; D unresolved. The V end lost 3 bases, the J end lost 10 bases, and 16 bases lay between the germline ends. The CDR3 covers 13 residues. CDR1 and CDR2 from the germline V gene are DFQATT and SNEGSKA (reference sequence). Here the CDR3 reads CSARGSPLRPQHF. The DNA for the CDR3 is TGCAGTGCTAGGGGCAGCCCGTTGCGACCCCAGCATTTT.

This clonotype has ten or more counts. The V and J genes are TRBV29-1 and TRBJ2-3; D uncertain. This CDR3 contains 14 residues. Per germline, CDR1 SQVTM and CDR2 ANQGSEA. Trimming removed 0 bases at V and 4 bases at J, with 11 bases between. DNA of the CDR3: TGCAGCGTTGAAGAGCAGAATCCGCCAGATACGCAGTATTTT. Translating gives CSVEEQNPPDTQYF.

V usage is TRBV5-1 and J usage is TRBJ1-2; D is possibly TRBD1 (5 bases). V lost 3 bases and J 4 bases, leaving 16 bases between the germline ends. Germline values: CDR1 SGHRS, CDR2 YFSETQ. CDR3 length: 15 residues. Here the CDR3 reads CASSSLPRASYGYTF. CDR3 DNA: TGCGCCAGCAGCTCCCTACCCAGGGCTAGCTATGGCTACACCTTC.

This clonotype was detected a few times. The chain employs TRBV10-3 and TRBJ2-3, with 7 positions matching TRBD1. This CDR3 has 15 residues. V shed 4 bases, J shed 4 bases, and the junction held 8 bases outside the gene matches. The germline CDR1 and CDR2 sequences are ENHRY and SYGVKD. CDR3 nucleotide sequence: TGTGCCATCAGTGGTAGCTCCGGGACAGCAGATACGCAGTATTTT. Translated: CAISGSSGTADTQYF.

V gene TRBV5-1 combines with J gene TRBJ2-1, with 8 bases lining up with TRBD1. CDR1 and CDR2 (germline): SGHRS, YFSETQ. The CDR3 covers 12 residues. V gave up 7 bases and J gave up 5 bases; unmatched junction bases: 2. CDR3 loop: CASGTGDNEQFF. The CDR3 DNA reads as TGCGCCAGCGGGACAGGCGACAATGAGCAGTTCTTC.

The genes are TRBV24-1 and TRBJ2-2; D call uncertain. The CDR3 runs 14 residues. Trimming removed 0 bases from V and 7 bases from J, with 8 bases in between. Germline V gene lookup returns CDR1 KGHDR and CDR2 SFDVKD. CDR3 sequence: CATSDLRVGGELFF. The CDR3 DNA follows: TGTGCCACCAGTGATTTGAGGGTTGGCGGGGAGCTGTTTTTT.

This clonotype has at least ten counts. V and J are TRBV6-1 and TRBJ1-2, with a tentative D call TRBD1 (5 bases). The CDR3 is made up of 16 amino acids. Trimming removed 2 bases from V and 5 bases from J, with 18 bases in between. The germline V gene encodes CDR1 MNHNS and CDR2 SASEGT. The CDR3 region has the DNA TGTGCCAGCAGTGAATTTTGGGCAGACGGGGGGTATGGCTACACCTTC. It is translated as CASSEFWADGGYGYTF.

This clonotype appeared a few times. The DNA for the CDR3 is TGTGCCACCCGGGGGGCCAAAAACATTCAGTACTTC. Encoded protein: CATRGAKNIQYF. The chain links TRBV27 to TRBJ2-4; tentatively, D is TRBD2 (6 bases). Per the germline V gene, CDR1 is MNHEY and CDR2 is SMNVEV (reference sequence). The CDR3 is 12 amino acids. Trimming stripped 10 bases from V and 1 base from J, with 8 bases between.

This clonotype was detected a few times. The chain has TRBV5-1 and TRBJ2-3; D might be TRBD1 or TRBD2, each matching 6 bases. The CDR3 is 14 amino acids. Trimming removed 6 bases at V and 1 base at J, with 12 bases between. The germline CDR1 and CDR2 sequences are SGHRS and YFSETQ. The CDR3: CASNSGAGTDTQYF. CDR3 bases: TGCGCCAGCAATTCGGGGGCTGGCACAGATACGCAGTATTTT.

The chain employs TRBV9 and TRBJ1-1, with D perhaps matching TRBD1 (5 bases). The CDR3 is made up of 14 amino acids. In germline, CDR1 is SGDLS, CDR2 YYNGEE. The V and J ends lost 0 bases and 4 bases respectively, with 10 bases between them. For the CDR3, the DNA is TGTGCCAGCAGCGTAGAAGGGGCGAGCACTGAAGCTTTCTTT. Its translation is CASSVEGASTEAFF. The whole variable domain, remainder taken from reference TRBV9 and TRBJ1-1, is DSGVTQTPKHLITATGQRVTLRCSPRSGDLSVYWYQQSLDQGLQFLIQYYNGEERAKGNILERFSAQQFPDLHSELNLSSLELGDSALYFCASSVEGASTEAFFGQGTRLTVV.

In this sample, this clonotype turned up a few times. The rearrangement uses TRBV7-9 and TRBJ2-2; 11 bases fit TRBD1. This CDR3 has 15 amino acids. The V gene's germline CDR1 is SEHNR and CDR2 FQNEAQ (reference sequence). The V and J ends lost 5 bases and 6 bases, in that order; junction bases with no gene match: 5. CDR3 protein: CASSRGTGGPGELFF. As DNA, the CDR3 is TGTGCCAGCAGCCGCGGGACAGGGGGACCCGGGGAGCTGTTTTTT.

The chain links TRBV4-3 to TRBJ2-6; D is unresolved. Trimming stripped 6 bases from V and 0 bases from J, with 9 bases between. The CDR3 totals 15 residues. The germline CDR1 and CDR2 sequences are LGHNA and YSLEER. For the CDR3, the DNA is TGCGCCAGCAGAGCCGCTCTCTCTGGGGCCAACGTCCTGACTTTC. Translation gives CASRAALSGANVLTF.

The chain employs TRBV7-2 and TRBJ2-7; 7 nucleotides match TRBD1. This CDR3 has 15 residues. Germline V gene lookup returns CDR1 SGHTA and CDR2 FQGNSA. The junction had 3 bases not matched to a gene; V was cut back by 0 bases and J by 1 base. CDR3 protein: CASSLAGQLSYEQYF. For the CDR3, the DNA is TGTGCCAGCAGCTTAGCGGGACAGTTGTCCTACGAGCAGTACTTC.

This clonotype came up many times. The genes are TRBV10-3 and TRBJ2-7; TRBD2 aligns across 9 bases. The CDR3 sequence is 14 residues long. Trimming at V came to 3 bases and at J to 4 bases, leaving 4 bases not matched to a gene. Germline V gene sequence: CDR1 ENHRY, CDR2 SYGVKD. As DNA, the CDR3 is TGTGCCATCAGTGAACAGCGGGAGGTATACGAGCAGTACTTC. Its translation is CAISEQREVYEQYF.

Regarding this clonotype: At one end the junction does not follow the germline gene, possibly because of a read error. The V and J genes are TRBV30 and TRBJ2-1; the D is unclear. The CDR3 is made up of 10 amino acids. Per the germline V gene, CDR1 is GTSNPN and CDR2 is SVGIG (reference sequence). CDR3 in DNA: TGTTCCTGGAGTTACGGTGAGCAGTTCTTC. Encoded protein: CSWSYGEQFF. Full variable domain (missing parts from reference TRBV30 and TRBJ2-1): SQTIHQWPATLVQPVGSPLSLECTVEGTSNPNLYWYRQAAGRGLQLLFYSVGIGQISSEVPQNLSASRPQDRQFILSSKKLLLSDSGFYLCSWSYGEQFFGPGTRLTVL.

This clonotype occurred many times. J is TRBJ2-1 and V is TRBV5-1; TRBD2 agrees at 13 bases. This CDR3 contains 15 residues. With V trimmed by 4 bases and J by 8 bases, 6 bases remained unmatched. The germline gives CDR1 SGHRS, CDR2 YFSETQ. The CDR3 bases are TGCGCCAGCAGCACGACTAGCGGGAGGTTCGATGAGCAGTTCTTC. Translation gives CASSTTSGRFDEQFF.

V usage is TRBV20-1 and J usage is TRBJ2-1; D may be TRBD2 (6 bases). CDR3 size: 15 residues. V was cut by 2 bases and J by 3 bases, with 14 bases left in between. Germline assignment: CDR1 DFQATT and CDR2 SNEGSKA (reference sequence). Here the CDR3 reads CSARLDYPIYNEQFF. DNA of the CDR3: TGCAGTGCTAGATTGGACTATCCCATCTACAATGAGCAGTTCTTC.

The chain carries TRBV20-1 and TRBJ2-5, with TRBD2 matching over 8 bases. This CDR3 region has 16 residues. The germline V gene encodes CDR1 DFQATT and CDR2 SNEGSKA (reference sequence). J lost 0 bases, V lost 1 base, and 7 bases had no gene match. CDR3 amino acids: CSARGLERGYQETQYF. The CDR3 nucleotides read TGCAGTGCTAGAGGATTGGAGCGGGGGTACCAAGAGACCCAGTACTTC.

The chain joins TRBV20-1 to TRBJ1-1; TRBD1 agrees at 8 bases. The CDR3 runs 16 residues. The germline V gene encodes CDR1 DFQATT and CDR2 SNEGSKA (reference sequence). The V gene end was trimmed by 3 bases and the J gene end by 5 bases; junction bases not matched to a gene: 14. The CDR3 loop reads CSASWHGQGQLTEAFF. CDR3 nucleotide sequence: TGCAGTGCTAGTTGGCACGGACAGGGTCAACTGACTGAAGCTTTCTTT.

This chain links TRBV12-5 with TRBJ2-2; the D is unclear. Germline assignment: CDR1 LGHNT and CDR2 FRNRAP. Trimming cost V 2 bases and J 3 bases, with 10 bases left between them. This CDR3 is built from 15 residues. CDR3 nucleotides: TGTGCTAGTGGTTTGACGCACGGGTACACCGGGGAGCTGTTTTTT. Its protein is CASGLTHGYTGELFF.

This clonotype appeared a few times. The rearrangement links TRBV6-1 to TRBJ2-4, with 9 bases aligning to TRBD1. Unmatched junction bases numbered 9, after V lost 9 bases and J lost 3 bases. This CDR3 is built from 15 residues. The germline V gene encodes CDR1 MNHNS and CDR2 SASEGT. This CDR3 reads CASWTGVIGKNIQYF. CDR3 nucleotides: TGTGCCAGTTGGACAGGGGTGATTGGCAAAAACATTCAGTACTTC.

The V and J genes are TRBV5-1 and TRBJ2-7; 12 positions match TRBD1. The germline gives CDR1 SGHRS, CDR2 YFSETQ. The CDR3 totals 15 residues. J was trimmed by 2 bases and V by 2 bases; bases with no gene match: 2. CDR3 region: CASSFGTGGAYEQYV. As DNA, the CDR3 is TGCGCCAGCAGCTTCGGGACAGGGGGCGCCTACGAGCAGTACGTC.

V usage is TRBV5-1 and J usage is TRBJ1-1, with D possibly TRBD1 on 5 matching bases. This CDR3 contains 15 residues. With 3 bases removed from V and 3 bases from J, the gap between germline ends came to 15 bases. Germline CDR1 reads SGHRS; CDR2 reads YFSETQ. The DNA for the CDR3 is TGCGCCAGCAGCTCACGGGAGGCGGGGGACACTGAAGCTTTCTTT. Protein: CASSSREAGDTEAFF.

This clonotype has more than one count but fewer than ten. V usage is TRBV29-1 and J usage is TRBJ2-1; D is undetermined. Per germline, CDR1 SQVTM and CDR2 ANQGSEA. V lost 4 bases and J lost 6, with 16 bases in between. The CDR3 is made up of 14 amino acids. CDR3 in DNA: TGCAGCGTTGCCCCTCGGGTAACGGGCAATGAGCAGTTCTTC. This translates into CSVAPRVTGNEQFF.

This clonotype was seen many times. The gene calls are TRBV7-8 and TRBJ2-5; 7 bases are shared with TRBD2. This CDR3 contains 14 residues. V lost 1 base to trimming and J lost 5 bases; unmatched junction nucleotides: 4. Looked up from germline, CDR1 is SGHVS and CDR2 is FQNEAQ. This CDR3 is CASSLVVSGETQYF. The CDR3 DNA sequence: TGTGCCAGCAGCTTAGTTGTTAGCGGGGAGACCCAGTACTTC. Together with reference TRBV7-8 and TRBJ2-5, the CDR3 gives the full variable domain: GAGVSQSPRYKVAKRGQDVALRCDPISGHVSLFWYQQALGQGPEFLTYFQNEAQLDKSGLPSDRFFAERPEGSVSTLKIQRTQQEDSAVYLCASSLVVSGETQYFGPGTRLLVL.

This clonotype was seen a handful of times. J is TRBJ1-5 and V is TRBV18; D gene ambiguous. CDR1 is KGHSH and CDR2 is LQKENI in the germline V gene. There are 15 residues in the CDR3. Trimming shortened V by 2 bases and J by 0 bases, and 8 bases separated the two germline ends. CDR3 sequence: CASSPKADSNQPQHF. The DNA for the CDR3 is TGTGCCAGCTCACCAAAGGCGGATAGCAATCAGCCCCAGCATTTT.